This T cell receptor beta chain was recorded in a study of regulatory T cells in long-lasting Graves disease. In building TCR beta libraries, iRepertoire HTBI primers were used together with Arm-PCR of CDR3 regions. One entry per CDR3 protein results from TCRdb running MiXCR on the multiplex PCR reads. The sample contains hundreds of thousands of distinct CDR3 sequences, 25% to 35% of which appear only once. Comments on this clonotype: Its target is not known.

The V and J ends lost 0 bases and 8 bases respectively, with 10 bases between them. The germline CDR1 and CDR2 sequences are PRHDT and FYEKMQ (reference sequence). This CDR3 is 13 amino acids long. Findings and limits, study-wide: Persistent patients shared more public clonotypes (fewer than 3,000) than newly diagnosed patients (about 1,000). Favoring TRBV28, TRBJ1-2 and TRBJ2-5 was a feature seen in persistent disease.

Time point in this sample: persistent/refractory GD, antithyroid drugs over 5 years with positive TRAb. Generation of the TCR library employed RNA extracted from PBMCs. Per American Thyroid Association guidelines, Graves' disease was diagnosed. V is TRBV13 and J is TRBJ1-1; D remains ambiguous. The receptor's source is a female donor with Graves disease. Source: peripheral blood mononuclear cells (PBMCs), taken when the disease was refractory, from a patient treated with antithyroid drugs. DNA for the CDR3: TGTGCCAGCAGCTTAGGCCGAAGGTCCGAAGCTTTCTTT. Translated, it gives CASSLGRRSEAFF.